This T cell receptor (beta chain) originates from a study of human T cells and chemical hapten exposure. TCRdb reanalysed the RACE reads using MiXCR and keeps one entry per CDR3 protein. The table shows 30,000 to 35,000 distinct CDR3 sequences, with roughly 5% occurring only once. Time point in this sample: healthy volunteer bleed at 6 weeks. Unfractionated whole blood was the source of the extracted total RNA. This clonotype was counted many times. V dropped 4 bases and J dropped 4; count of bases not matched to a gene: 8. The germline CDR1 and CDR2 sequences are SGDLS and YYNGEE. The CDR3 sequence is 15 residues long.

V is TRBV9 and J is TRBJ2-1; 7 bases are a match to TRBD1. Material: whole blood. This TCR came from a human donor in good health. Some clones in this sample may be carry-over from other donors' samples. The CDR3, as DNA: TGTGCCAGCAGCCGCCGACAGGGAGCATACAATGAGCAGTTCTTC. Residues: CASSRRQGAYNEQFF.